This T cell receptor (beta chain) was observed in a study of CD8 T cells in Susac syndrome. Study findings and constraints: The study's TCR sequencing and HLA analysis drew on a certain number of individuals. That number was acknowledged as relatively small.

Points on this clonotype: Its target is unknown.

With random hexamers, roughly 0.5 to 1 ug RNA was reverse transcribed. In TCRdb, the immunoSEQ multiplex PCR reads were re-called with MiXCR into one record per CDR3 protein. The repertoire holds some 300,000 distinct CDR3 sequences, with about 82% as singletons. The length of the CDR3 is 13 residues. V lost 3 bases to trimming and J lost 0 bases, with 5 bases between them. CDR1 is MNHEY, CDR2 SMNVEV, per germline (reference sequence). Sequenced: CD8+ T cells from PBMCs. This TCR was recovered from a human donor with multiple sclerosis. J is TRBJ1-2 and V is TRBV27; D not certain. CDR3 sequence: CASSFGTNYGYTF. In nucleotides, the CDR3 is TGTGCCAGCAGTTTTGGCACTAACTATGGCTACACCTTC.